The 4 T cell receptor beta chains given below trace back to one sample, sequenced in a study of cytotoxic CD8 clonotypes in ibrutinib-treated CLL. Repertoires were generated with immunoSEQ multiplex PCR, while TCRdb's copy carries only in-frame clones and drops some. The data contain around 77,000 clones, around 84% of them seen just once; the ten biggest clones take up approximately 7.7%. The sample here was PBMCs, taken at disease progression, from a patient treated with ibrutinib. Source of these receptors: a human donor with chronic lymphocytic leukemia.

The chain links TRBV11-2 to TRBJ2-2, with TRBD1 as a possible D gene (6 bases). This CDR3 comprises 15 residues. CDR1 and CDR2 (germline): SGHAT, FQNNGV. V was shortened by 2 bases and J by 6 bases, with 13 bases between the two germline ends. Written as DNA, the CDR3 is TGTGCCAGCAGCTTACGCGGATCAGGGGCCGGGGAGCTGTTTTTT. This sequence encodes CASSLRGSGAGELFF.

V and J are TRBV5-1 and TRBJ1-3; 8 bases are shared with TRBD1. Germline CDR1 is SGHRS and CDR2 is YFSETQ. There are 13 residues in the CDR3. Germline trimming cut 4 bases from V and 7 bases from J; bases unmatched to any gene: 4. The CDR3 DNA sequence: TGCGCCAGCAGCCAAGACAGGGGCAACACCATATATTTT. Its protein is CASSQDRGNTIYF. Based on the CDR3 plus reference TRBV5-1 and TRBJ1-3, the full variable domain is KAGVTQTPRYLIKTRGQQVTLSCSPISGHRSVSWYQQTPGQGLQFLFEYFSETQRNKGNFPGRFSGRQFSNSRSEMNVSTLELGDSALYLCASSQDRGNTIYFGEGSWLTVV.

The genes are TRBV18 and TRBJ1-2; tentatively, D is TRBD1 (6 bases). Germline V gene data show CDR1 as KGHSH and CDR2 as LQKENI. CDR3 length: 14 amino acids. The V end was cut by 2 bases, the J end by 5 bases, with 12 bases between. The CDR3 bases are TGTGCCAGCTCACCAGGCGGGACATTATATGGCTACACCTTC. Translating it yields CASSPGGTLYGYTF. Based on the CDR3 plus reference TRBV18 and TRBJ1-2, the full variable domain is NAGVMQNPRHLVRRRGQEARLRCSPMKGHSHVYWYRQLPEEGLKFMVYLQKENIIDESGMPKERFSAEFPKEGPSILRIQQVVRGDSAAYFCASSPGGTLYGYTFGSGTRLTVV.

This chain uses TRBV2 with TRBJ2-1, with 12 bases aligning to TRBD2. The germline V gene encodes CDR1 SNHLY and CDR2 FYNNEI. CDR3 length: 15 amino acids. J gave up 8 bases and V 7 bases, and 9 bases lay outside the gene matches. The DNA of the CDR3 is TGTGCCAGCACTTCAGGACTAGCGGGACGGTATGAGCAGTTCTTC. Translated: CASTSGLAGRYEQFF.